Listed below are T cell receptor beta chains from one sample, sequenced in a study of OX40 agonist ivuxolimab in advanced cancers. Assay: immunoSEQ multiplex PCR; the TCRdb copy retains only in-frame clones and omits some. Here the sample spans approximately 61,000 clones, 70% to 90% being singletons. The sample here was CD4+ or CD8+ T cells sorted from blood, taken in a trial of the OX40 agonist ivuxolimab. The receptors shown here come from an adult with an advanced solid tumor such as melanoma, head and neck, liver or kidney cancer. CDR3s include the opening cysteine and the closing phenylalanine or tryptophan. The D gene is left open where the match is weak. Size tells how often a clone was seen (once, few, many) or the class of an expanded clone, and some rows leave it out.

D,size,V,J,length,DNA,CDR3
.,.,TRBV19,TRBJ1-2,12,TGTGCCAGTAAGAGCAGGGTGAGGGGCTACACCTTC,CASKSRVRGYTF
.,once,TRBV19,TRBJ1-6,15,TGTGCCAGTAGTATAGGGTTTGACGGCGGGTCACCCCTCCACTTT,CASSIGFDGGSPLHF
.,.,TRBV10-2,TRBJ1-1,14,TGCGCCAGCAGTGAGGCCAGCCTAAGGACTGAAGCTTTCTTT,CASSEASLRTEAFF
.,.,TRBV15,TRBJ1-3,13,TGTGCCACCAGCAGGACCCCGCCGGACACCATATATTTT,CATSRTPPDTIYF
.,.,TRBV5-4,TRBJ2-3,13,TGTGCCAGCAGCTCGCCGGGCCCGGATACGCAGTATTTT,CASSSPGPDTQYF
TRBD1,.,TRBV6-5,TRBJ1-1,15,TGTGCCAGCAGTTACTCGGGGACAGGGAGGGCCGAAGCTTTCTTT,CASSYSGTGRAEAFF
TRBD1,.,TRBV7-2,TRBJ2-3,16,TGTGCCAGCAGCTCTGGACAGGGGGCCAGCACAGATACGCAGTATTTT,CASSSGQGASTDTQYF
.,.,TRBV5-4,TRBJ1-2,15,TGTGCCAGCAGCTCTCTAGCGGAGGGGAATAATGGCTACACCTTC,CASSSLAEGNNGYTF
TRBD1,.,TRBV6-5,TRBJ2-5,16,TGTGCCAGCAGTTCCGGGACAGGGGGCCTTGGAGAGACCCAGTACTTC,CASSSGTGGLGETQYF
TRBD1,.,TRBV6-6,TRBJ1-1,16,TGTGTTTCCGGTCGGGACAGGGATACCACGAACACTGAAGCTTTCTTT,CVSGRDRDTTNTEAFF
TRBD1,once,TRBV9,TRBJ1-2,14,TGTGCCAGCAGCTACGGACAGGGCGGCTATGGCTACACCTTC,CASSYGQGGYGYTF
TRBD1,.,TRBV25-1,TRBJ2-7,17,TGTGCCAGCCTAACCCTTTCCTTCCGGGACAGGGCCTACGAGCAATACTTC,CASLTLSFRDRAYEQYF
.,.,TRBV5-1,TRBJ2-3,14,TGCGCCAGCAGCTTGGACAGTCTCTCAGATACGCAGTATTTT,CASSLDSLSDTQYF
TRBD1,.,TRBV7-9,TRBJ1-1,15,TGTGCCAGCAGCTCGATGACAGGGCGAATCACTGAAGCTTTCTTT,CASSSMTGRITEAFF
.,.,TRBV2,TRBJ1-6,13,TGTGCCAGCAGTGTCGTGGCAGGTTCACCCCTCCACTTT,CASSVVAGSPLHF
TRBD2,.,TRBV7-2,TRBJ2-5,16,TGTGCCAGCAGCCCCCTATTGACTAGCCCCAAAGAGACCCAGTACTTC,CASSPLLTSPKETQYF
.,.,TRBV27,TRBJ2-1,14,TGTGCCAGCAGTCGTCGAGGGGATTACAATGAGCAGTTCTTC,CASSRRGDYNEQFF
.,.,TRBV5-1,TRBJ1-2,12,TGCGCCAGCAGCTTGGACGGGTATGGCTACACCTTC,CASSLDGYGYTF
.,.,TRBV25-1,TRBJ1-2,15,TGTGCCAGCCCCTTCCCGGGACACCCTAACTATGGCTACACCTTC,CASPFPGHPNYGYTF
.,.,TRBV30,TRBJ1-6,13,TGTGCCTGGACCGGGACTCATAGTTCACCCCTCCACTTT,CAWTGTHSSPLHF
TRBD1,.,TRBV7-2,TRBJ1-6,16,TGTGCCAGCAGCTTAGCGGGACAGGGACAGAATTCACCCCTCCACTTT,CASSLAGQGQNSPLHF
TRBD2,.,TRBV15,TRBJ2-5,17,TGTGCCACCCAGTCGGCCCACCTAGCGGGGTCCCAAGAGACCCAGTACTTC,CATQSAHLAGSQETQYF
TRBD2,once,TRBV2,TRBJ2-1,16,TGTGCCAGCAGTACAGGGACTAGCAGGGGTCACAATGAGCAGTTCTTC,CASSTGTSRGHNEQFF
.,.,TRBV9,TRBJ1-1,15,TGTGCCAGCAGCGTAGGGGGTATTCGGGACACTGAAGCTTTCTTT,CASSVGGIRDTEAFF
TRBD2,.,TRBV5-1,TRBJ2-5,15,TGCGCCAGCAGCCCGGCAGCGGGGGTGCAAGAGACCCAGTACTTC,CASSPAAGVQETQYF
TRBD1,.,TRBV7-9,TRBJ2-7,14,TGTGCCAGCAGCTCCCGGGACAGGGTGAACGAGCAGTACTTC,CASSSRDRVNEQYF
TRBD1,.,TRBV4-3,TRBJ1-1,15,TGCGCCAGCAGCCAAGGAGGGACAGTTAACACTGAAGCTTTCTTT,CASSQGGTVNTEAFF
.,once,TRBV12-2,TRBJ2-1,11,TGTGCAAGTCGCCCCACGGGTGAGCAGTTCTTC,CASRPTGEQFF